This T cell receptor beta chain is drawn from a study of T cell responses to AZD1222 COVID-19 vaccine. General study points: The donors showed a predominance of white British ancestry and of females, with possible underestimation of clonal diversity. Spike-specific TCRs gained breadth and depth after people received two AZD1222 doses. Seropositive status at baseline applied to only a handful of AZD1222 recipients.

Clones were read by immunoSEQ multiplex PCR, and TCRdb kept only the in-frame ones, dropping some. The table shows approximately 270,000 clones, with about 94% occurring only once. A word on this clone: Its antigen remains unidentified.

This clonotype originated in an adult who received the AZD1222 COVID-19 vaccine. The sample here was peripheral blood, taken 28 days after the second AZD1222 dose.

The CDR3 protein is CASSPGTGGFVMDSPLHF. The CDR3 DNA follows: TGCGCCAGCAGCCCGGGGACAGGGGGCTTTGTAATGGATTCACCCCTCCACTTT. This sequence joins TRBV4-1 and TRBJ1-6; 12 bases agree with TRBD1. J gave up 8 bases and V 4 bases, and 12 bases lay outside the gene matches. The CDR3 totals 18 residues. The germline V gene has CDR1 MGHRA and CDR2 YSYEKL.